This passage covers 11 T cell receptor beta chains from one sample sequenced in a study of shared clonotypes between healthy human individuals. Assay used: immunoSEQ multiplex PCR; TCRdb lists only in-frame clones, some missing. The data contain about 660,000 clones, approximately 79% of them seen just once; the ten biggest clones take up about 1.8%. The material sequenced was memory CD4+ T cells sorted from blood. Subset indicated: CD45RA-negative fraction. The receptor set was obtained from a woman younger than 45 in good health.

This rearrangement joins TRBV28 to TRBJ2-2; TRBD1 might be the D (5 bases). The CDR3 totals 15 residues. V gave up 3 bases and J gave up 1 base, with 9 bases separating them. The germline CDR1 and CDR2 sequences are MDHEN and SYDVKM. The CDR3 reads CASSFRQQNTGELFF. The CDR3 region has the DNA TGTGCCAGCAGTTTCCGACAGCAGAACACCGGGGAGCTGTTTTTT.

The chain uses TRBV30 and TRBJ2-5; the D gene could be TRBD1 or TRBD2 (5 bases each). Near its end, the DNA agrees better with TRBJ2-7, so the J call may be wrong. Germline V gene lookup returns CDR1 GTSNPN and CDR2 SVGIG (reference sequence). The CDR3 totals 14 residues. CDR3 nucleotides: TGTGCCTGGAGTGTACGGGGCAGATCCTACGAGCAGTACTTC. Residues: CAWSVRGRSYEQYF.

This chain connects TRBV29-1 to TRBJ2-5; the match to TRBD1 covers 7 bases. The CDR3 is 13 residues long. J gave up 5 bases and V 7 bases, and 10 bases lay outside the gene matches. The V gene's germline CDR1 is SQVTM and CDR2 ANQGSEA. CDR3 sequence reads: CSASGTASETQYF. The CDR3 coding sequence is TGCAGCGCCTCCGGGACAGCGTCGGAGACCCAGTACTTC.

This clone was seen more than once but under ten times. The rearrangement links TRBV5-1 to TRBJ1-1, with a tentative D call TRBD1 (5 bases). Germline V lookup: CDR1 SGHRS, CDR2 YFSETQ. The CDR3 extends over 14 amino acids. The ends were cut back, 4 bases at V and 1 base at J, with 11 bases in the middle. The CDR3 loop is CASSAGTENTEAFF. In nucleotides, the CDR3 is TGCGCCAGCAGCGCAGGGACGGAGAACACTGAAGCTTTCTTT.

The chain has TRBV18 and TRBJ1-1; TRBD1 might be the D (5 bases). The CDR3 consists of 15 residues. Trimming cost V 1 base and J 4 bases, with 13 bases left between them. Germline CDR1 is KGHSH and CDR2 is LQKENI. CDR3: CASSPRNQGSTEAFF. The CDR3 nucleotides read TGTGCCAGCTCACCACGAAACCAGGGTAGCACTGAAGCTTTCTTT. Variable domain in full (rest from reference TRBV18 and TRBJ1-1): NAGVMQNPRHLVRRRGQEARLRCSPMKGHSHVYWYRQLPEEGLKFMVYLQKENIIDESGMPKERFSAEFPKEGPSILRIQQVVRGDSAAYFCASSPRNQGSTEAFFGQGTRLTVV.

V usage is TRBV6-1 and J usage is TRBJ1-5; D ambiguous. Looked up from germline, CDR1 is MNHNS and CDR2 is SASEGT. The CDR3 totals 13 residues. Trimming pared 10 bases from V and 5 bases from J, leaving 15 bases between. The CDR3 reads CAIGASFDQPQHF. The CDR3 DNA is TGTGCCATAGGAGCGAGCTTTGATCAGCCCCAGCATTTT.

The gene calls are TRBV7-8 and TRBJ2-7; D remains unclear. The CDR3 has 15 residues. The V end was cut by 0 bases, the J end by 1 base, with 10 bases between. Germline V CDR1 and CDR2: SGHVS, FQNEAQ. CDR3 DNA: TGTGCCAGCAGCTTAGCGGAGCCGGGTTCCTACGAGCAGTACTTC. Amino acids: CASSLAEPGSYEQYF.

V gene TRBV7-2 combines with J gene TRBJ1-1; D is perhaps TRBD1 (6 bases). The CDR3 is made up of 16 amino acids. Germline V gene data show CDR1 as SGHTA and CDR2 as FQGNSA. V lost 3 bases to trimming and J lost 5 bases, with 19 bases between them. The CDR3 DNA sequence: TGTGCCAGCAGCTTTGGTGTCTTAGGGGGGGCAACTGAAGCTTTCTTT. Residues: CASSFGVLGGATEAFF.

This chain links TRBV10-3 with TRBJ2-7; D is perhaps TRBD2 (6 bases). V was shortened by 8 bases and J by 5 bases, with 13 bases between the two germline ends. Germline CDR1 is ENHRY and CDR2 is SYGVKD. The CDR3 extends over 12 amino acids. The CDR3: CAIGGSGDEQYF. Here the CDR3 DNA reads TGTGCCATCGGTGGTTCGGGGGACGAGCAGTACTTC.

In DNA, the CDR3 is TGCGCCAGCAGCCAGGGGGGAAGGATTGAAAAACTGTTTTTT. Encoded protein: CASSQGGRIEKLFF. The chain links TRBV5-1 to TRBJ1-4, with 7 bases aligning to TRBD1. The CDR3 loop spans 14 amino acids. V shed 4 bases, J shed 7 bases, and the junction held 7 bases outside the gene matches. Germline V gene sequence: CDR1 SGHRS, CDR2 YFSETQ.

This clone occurred a few times. This rearrangement joins TRBV29-1 to TRBJ2-1, with 12 bases aligning to TRBD2. CDR3 size: 14 residues. With V trimmed by 0 bases and J by 13 bases, 7 bases remained unmatched. In germline, CDR1 is SQVTM, CDR2 ANQGSEA. CDR3 loop: CSVEEAGTSGPQFF. DNA of the CDR3: TGCAGCGTTGAAGAAGCCGGGACTAGCGGGCCCCAGTTCTTC.